Only one count was recorded for the clone carrying this TCR beta chain. In the original workflow: Reference gene primers were amplified, and this amplification served to estimate nucleated cell counts. Profiled with immunoSEQ multiplex PCR; TCRdb holds only in-frame clones, not every one. V and J calls and clone size are as listed in that table; D and trimming were resolved from the DNA. The repertoire holds about 70,000 clones, with approximately 84% as singletons. Germline V CDR1 and CDR2: SGHVS, FNYEAQ. The CDR3 runs to 16 residues. The V end lost 5 bases, the J end lost 0 bases, and 15 bases lay between the germline ends. These data belong to a study of blood T cell repertoires in COVID-19. Overall study: COVID-19 samples from acute and convalescent phases originated in the United States, Italy and Spain. T cells, B-cell-depleted T cells, or PBMCs supplied cDNA or gDNA.

The TCR originated in a human donor in a cohort sampled during active COVID-19. The chain recombines TRBV7-6 with TRBJ2-3; TRBD2 is a possible D gene (7 bases). Sequencing was done on a sample of peripheral blood. This chain's CDR3 is CASSRKRGASTDTQYF. The CDR3 DNA follows: TGTGCCAGCAGCCGAAAACGGGGGGCTAGCACAGATACGCAGTATTTT.